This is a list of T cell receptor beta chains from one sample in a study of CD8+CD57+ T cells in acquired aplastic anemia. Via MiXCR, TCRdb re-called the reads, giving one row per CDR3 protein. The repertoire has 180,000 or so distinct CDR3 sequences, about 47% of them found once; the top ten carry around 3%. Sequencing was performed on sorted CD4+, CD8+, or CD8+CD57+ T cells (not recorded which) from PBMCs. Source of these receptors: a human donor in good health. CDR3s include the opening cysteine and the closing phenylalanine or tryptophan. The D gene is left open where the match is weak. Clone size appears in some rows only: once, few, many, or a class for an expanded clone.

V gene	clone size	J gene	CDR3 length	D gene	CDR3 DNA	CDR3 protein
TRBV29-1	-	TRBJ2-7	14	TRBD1	TGCAGCGTATCGACGACAGGGGCGGGCTACGAGCAGTACTTC	CSVSTTGAGYEQYF
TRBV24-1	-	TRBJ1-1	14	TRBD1	TGTGCCACCAGTGACCCGGGACAGGGGGCTGAAGCTTTCTTT	CATSDPGQGAEAFF
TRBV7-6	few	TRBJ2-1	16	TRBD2	TGTGCCAGCAGCACCGACGGCGGGAGTCCCTACAATGAGCAGTTCTTC	CASSTDGGSPYNEQFF
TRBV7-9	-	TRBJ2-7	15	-	TGTGCCAGCAGCTACGGGGCGGCACAGGCCTACGAGCAGTACTTC	CASSYGAAQAYEQYF
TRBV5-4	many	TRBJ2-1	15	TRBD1	TGTGCCAGCAGCTCCGGGACAGGGCCGTCCAATGAGCAGTTCTTC	CASSSGTGPSNEQFF
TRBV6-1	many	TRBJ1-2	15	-	TGTGCCAGCAGTAATCCAAAACAGGGAAACTATGGCTACACCTTC	CASSNPKQGNYGYTF
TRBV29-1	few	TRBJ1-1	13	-	TGCACTCGCGCTTGCACAGAGAACACTGAAGCTTTCTTT	CTRACTENTEAFF
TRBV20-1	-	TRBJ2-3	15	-	TGCAGTGCTAGAGTTCTAGGGATGGGCGCAGATACGCAGTATTTT	CSARVLGMGADTQYF
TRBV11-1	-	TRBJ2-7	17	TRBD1	TGTGCCAGCGGCCCAACCAGACAGGGAAGGGTGGCCTACGAGCAGTACTTC	CASGPTRQGRVAYEQYF
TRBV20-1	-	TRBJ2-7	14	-	TGCAGTGCTAACCGGGGTTCGAGCCTCTACGAGCAGTACTTC	CSANRGSSLYEQYF
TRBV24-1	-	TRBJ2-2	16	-	TGTGCCACCAGTCGTCGGGCAGGGGCAGGTACCGGGGAGCTGTTTTTT	CATSRRAGAGTGELFF
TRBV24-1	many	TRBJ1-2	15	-	TGTGCCACCAGTGACCCCGCCGCTGGACACGATGGCTACACCTTC	CATSDPAAGHDGYTF
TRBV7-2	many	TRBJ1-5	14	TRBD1	TGTGCCAGCAGCGTAACAGGGGGGAATCAGCCCCAGCATTTT	CASSVTGGNQPQHF
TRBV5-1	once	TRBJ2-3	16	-	TGCGCCAGCAGCTTGGACTATCGGGGGAGCACAGATACGCAGTATTTT	CASSLDYRGSTDTQYF
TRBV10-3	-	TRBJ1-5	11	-	TGTGCCATCGACGGGGGACAGCCCCAGCATTTT	CAIDGGQPQHF
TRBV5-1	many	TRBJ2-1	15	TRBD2	TGCGCCAGCAGTGAGGCGGGAGTGCCCTACAATGAGCAGTTCTTC	CASSEAGVPYNEQFF
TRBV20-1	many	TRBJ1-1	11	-	TGCAGTGCTAGAGATAACTACGAAGCTTTCTTT	CSARDNYEAFF
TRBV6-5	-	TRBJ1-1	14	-	TGTGCCAGCAGTTACCAGGGAATAGGCACTGAAGCTTTCTTT	CASSYQGIGTEAFF
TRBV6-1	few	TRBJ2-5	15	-	TGTGCCAGCAGTGGCTACAGGTGGGAAAAAGAGACCCAGTACTTC	CASSGYRWEKETQYF
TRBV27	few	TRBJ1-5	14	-	TGTGCCAGCAGTCAGACACTGGTAGGTCAGCCCCAGCATTTT	CASSQTLVGQPQHF
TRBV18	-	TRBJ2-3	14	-	TGTGCCAGCTCACGGAATAGCGGCACAGATACGCAGTATTTT	CASSRNSGTDTQYF
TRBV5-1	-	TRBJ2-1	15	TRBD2	TGCGCCAGCACTTTAGCGGGGGGGTCCTACAATGAGCAGTTCTTC	CASTLAGGSYNEQFF
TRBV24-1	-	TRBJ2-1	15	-	TGTGCCACCAGTGATTTAGACGGGAGTCTGCCCGAGCAGTTCTTC	CATSDLDGSLPEQFF
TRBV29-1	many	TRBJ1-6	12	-	TGCAGCGTCACGAGAAATAATTCACCCCTCCACTTT	CSVTRNNSPLHF
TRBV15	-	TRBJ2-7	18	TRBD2	TGTGTCACCAGCAGAGATGGGGGACTAGCAGAGAAGAGTTACGGGCAGTACTTC	CVTSRDGGLAEKSYGQYF
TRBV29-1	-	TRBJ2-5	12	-	TGCAGCCCTTTAAAGGGCGGAGAGACCCAGTACTTC	CSPLKGGETQYF
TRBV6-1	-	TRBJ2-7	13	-	TGTGCCAGCAGTGAATTTGGGGCCTACGAGCAGTACTTC	CASSEFGAYEQYF
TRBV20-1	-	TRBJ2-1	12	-	TGCAGTGCTAGGAAAACAACAATTGAGCAGTTCTTC	CSARKTTIEQFF
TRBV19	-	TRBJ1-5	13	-	TGTGCCAGTAGTATAAAGGTGGATCAGCCCCAGCATTTT	CASSIKVDQPQHF